These 32 T cell receptor beta chains originate from one sample sequenced in a study of blood T cell repertoires in COVID-19. TCRdb's table, derived via immunoSEQ multiplex PCR, lists solely in-frame clones and lacks some. The data show some 170,000 clones, with around nine tenths seen just once and roughly a sixth held by the top ten. Material: peripheral blood. Receptors originate from a man aged 55 to 70 with active or convalescent COVID-19.

V usage is TRBV7-7 and J usage is TRBJ2-7; 7 bases map to TRBD1. V lost 1 base to trimming and J lost 2 bases; unmatched junction nucleotides: 8. CDR3 length: 16 residues. The germline V gene has CDR1 SSHAT and CDR2 FNYEAQ (reference sequence). The DNA of the CDR3 is TGTGCCAGCAGCTTAGGCCGACAGGGACCAACCTACGAGCAGTACTTC. This sequence encodes CASSLGRQGPTYEQYF.

The chain has TRBV27 and TRBJ1-5; weak D call: TRBD1 (6 bases). This CDR3 is 14 amino acids long. The germline V gene has CDR1 MNHEY and CDR2 SMNVEV (reference sequence). Trimming stripped 4 bases from V and 6 bases from J, with 13 bases between. The CDR3 is CASSYTGKGQPQHF. The CDR3 DNA reads TGTGCCAGCAGTTATACAGGGAAGGGTCAGCCCCAGCATTTT.

This chain uses TRBV19 with TRBJ2-3, with 11 bases fitting TRBD1. The CDR3 runs 16 residues. V trimming: 5 bases; J trimming: 3 bases; junction bases outside the gene matches: 7. CDR1 and CDR2 (germline): LNHDA, SQIVND (reference sequence). The CDR3 sequence: CASSARGQGATDTQYF. Written as DNA, the CDR3 is TGTGCCAGTAGTGCCCGAGGACAGGGGGCGACAGATACGCAGTATTTT.

This clone occurred a few times. This sequence joins TRBV7-9 and TRBJ1-2; D gene uncertain. Trimming removed 5 bases from V and 1 base from J, with 8 bases in between. Germline CDR1 is SEHNR and CDR2 is FQNEAQ (reference sequence). The CDR3 extends over 13 amino acids. The CDR3 here is CASSPQDNYGYTF. CDR3 in DNA: TGTGCCAGCAGCCCACAAGATAACTATGGCTACACCTTC.

The chain carries TRBV12-3 or TRBV12-4 and TRBJ1-3; 7 bases are a match to TRBD1. V dropped 5 bases and J dropped 4; count of bases not matched to a gene: 2. This CDR3 has 13 amino acids. The CDR3 DNA reads TGTGCCAGCAGTACGGGACAGGGAAACACCATATATTTT. Translation gives CASSTGQGNTIYF.

V and J are TRBV18 and TRBJ1-3; 7 bases line up with TRBD1. V gave up 3 bases and J gave up 8 bases; unmatched junction bases: 10. The CDR3 contains 15 residues. From germline, CDR1 is KGHSH and CDR2 LQKENI. CDR3 region: CASSPPTGYGDTIYF. DNA of the CDR3: TGTGCCAGCTCACCTCCGACAGGGTACGGGGACACCATATATTTT.

V and J are TRBV6-9 and TRBJ1-5, with D uncertain. Per the germline V gene, CDR1 is MNHGY and CDR2 is SVAAGI. The CDR3 has 16 amino acids. Trimming shortened V by 2 bases and J by 0 bases, and 11 bases separated the two germline ends. The CDR3 reads CASSYEQTNSNQPQHF. CDR3 nucleotides: TGTGCCAGCAGTTATGAACAGACCAATAGCAATCAGCCCCAGCATTTT.

The rearrangement uses TRBV29-1 and TRBJ1-2; D might be TRBD1 (5 bases). Trimming cost V 5 bases and J 0 bases, with 7 bases left between them. This CDR3 is built from 12 residues. Germline V gene lookup returns CDR1 SQVTM and CDR2 ANQGSEA. CDR3 in amino acids: CSVPGSNYGYTF. In DNA form, the CDR3 reads TGCAGCGTTCCAGGGTCTAACTATGGCTACACCTTC.

The chain is built from TRBV2 and TRBJ1-5; D remains ambiguous. The CDR3 has 15 amino acids. CDR1 and CDR2 from the germline V gene are SNHLY and FYNNEI. Between the trimmed V and J ends, which lost 8 bases and 7 bases, there was a span of 21 bases. The CDR3 region is CASRSGNPDGQPQHF. CDR3 nucleotide sequence: TGTGCCAGCCGTTCCGGGAATCCGGACGGGCAGCCCCAGCATTTT.

The rearrangement joins TRBV15 to TRBJ1-1, with D hard to call. CDR3 size: 13 residues. CDR1 and CDR2 from the germline V gene are LNHNV and YYDKDF (reference sequence). The V gene lost 1 base and the J gene lost 10 bases, with 13 bases spanning the gap. This chain's CDR3 is CATSRGTSNLAFF. The DNA of the CDR3 is TGTGCCACCAGCAGAGGGACTTCGAACCTAGCTTTCTTT.

V is TRBV19 and J is TRBJ2-7; TRBD1 agrees at 9 bases. CDR3 size: 17 residues. The J segment lost 5 bases and the V segment lost 1 base, leaving 12 bases of the junction unmatched. Looked up from germline, CDR1 is LNHDA and CDR2 is SQIVND (reference sequence). The CDR3 region has the DNA TGTGCCAGTAGTATAGCGGGGACAGGGAGTGATCGCGACGAGCAGTACTTC. Protein: CASSIAGTGSDRDEQYF.

The rearrangement joins TRBV6-6 to TRBJ2-2, with 11 positions matching TRBD1. Germline CDR1 is MNHNY and CDR2 is SVGAGI (reference sequence). CDR3 length equals 18 residues. Trimming took 5 bases from V and 3 from J; bases not matched to a gene: 11. In DNA, the CDR3 is TGTGCCAGCAGTCCTCGGACAGGGGGCCCTTGGTACACCGGGGAGCTGTTTTTT. This sequence encodes CASSPRTGGPWYTGELFF.

The chain employs TRBV11-3 and TRBJ2-1; 10 bases are a match to TRBD2. The CDR3 length is 15 residues. The V gene end was trimmed by 5 bases and the J gene end by 4 bases; junction bases not matched to a gene: 5. Germline CDR1 SGHNT, CDR2 YENEEA. The CDR3 DNA sequence: TGTGCCAGCAGCCCGACTAGCGGGCGATACAATGAGCAGTTCTTC. It encodes CASSPTSGRYNEQFF.

The V gene is TRBV27, the J gene TRBJ2-1; 14 bases line up with TRBD2. Losses at the gene ends were 5 bases for V and 7 bases for J; bases not matched to a gene: 7. The CDR3 has 16 residues. Germline CDR1 and CDR2: MNHEY and SMNVEV (reference sequence). CDR3 nucleotide sequence: TGTGCCAGCAGTCTGAGACTAGCGGGGGGGCGAAATGAGCAGTTCTTC. Protein product: CASSLRLAGGRNEQFF.

V gene TRBV12-5 combines with J gene TRBJ1-2; tentatively, D is TRBD1 (6 bases). CDR1 and CDR2 from the germline V gene are LGHNT and FRNRAP. Between the trimmed V and J ends, which lost 1 base and 4 bases, there was a span of 16 bases. The length of the CDR3 is 16 residues. In DNA form, the CDR3 reads TGTGCTAGTGGTTTGGGAAATCAGGGGCTGGCCTATGGCTACACCTTC. It is translated as CASGLGNQGLAYGYTF.

The chain links TRBV7-2 to TRBJ2-7; 9 nucleotides align to TRBD2. The CDR3 totals 14 residues. Losses at the gene ends were 3 bases for V and 3 bases for J; bases not matched to a gene: 3. Germline lookup yields CDR1 SGHTA and CDR2 FQGNSA. CDR3 nucleotide sequence: TGTGCCAGCAGCTTGAGCGGGAGGAACTACGAGCAGTACTTC. Translation gives CASSLSGRNYEQYF. Variable domain in full (rest from reference TRBV7-2 and TRBJ2-7): GAGVSQSPSNKVTEKGKDVELRCDPISGHTALYWYRQSLGQGLEFLIYFQGNSAPDKSGLPSDRFSAERTGGSVSTLTIQRTQQEDSAVYLCASSLSGRNYEQYFGPGTRLTVT.

J is TRBJ2-2 and V is TRBV30, with 8 bases identical to TRBD2. V was clipped by 1 base and J by 4 bases; unmatched bases: 2. The germline V gene has CDR1 GTSNPN and CDR2 SVGIG (reference sequence). There are 14 residues in the CDR3. The CDR3 nucleotides read TGTGCCTGGAGTGCTCGGGGGGGCACCGGGGAGCTGTTTTTT. Translating gives CAWSARGGTGELFF.

This chain links TRBV3-1 (or the pseudogene TRBV3-2) with TRBJ2-1, with D unresolved. Trimming stripped 1 base from V and 10 bases from J, with 11 bases between. This CDR3 is 13 amino acids long. Germline V gives CDR1 LGHDT, CDR2 YNNKEL (reference sequence). CDR3 DNA sequence: TGTGCCAGCAGCCAAGTCCGTGAGTTAGAGCAGTTCTTC. Translation: CASSQVRELEQFF.

V is TRBV6-5 and J is TRBJ1-5, with 10 bases aligning to TRBD1. Looked up from germline, CDR1 is MNHEY and CDR2 is SVGAGI. V trimming: 8 bases; J trimming: 4 bases; junction bases outside the gene matches: 2. There are 13 residues in the CDR3. In nucleotides, the CDR3 is TGTGCCAGCGGACAGGGGGTGAATCAGCCCCAGCATTTT. Translating gives CASGQGVNQPQHF.

The rearrangement uses TRBV5-5 and TRBJ2-4; D is perhaps TRBD1 (5 bases). Trimming pared 1 base from V and 8 bases from J, leaving 10 bases between. CDR3 length: 13 amino acids. The germline CDR1 and CDR2 sequences are SGHKS and YYEKEE (reference sequence). The CDR3 nucleotides are TGTGCCAGCAGCTTGAGTCAGGGCCACATTCAGTACTTC. This gives the protein CASSLSQGHIQYF.

This clone was seen a single time. The V call is TRBV27, the J call TRBJ1-1; 8 bases match TRBD1. Germline V gene sequence: CDR1 MNHEY, CDR2 SMNVEV (reference sequence). The CDR3 has 17 amino acids. V shed 6 bases and J 5 bases; nucleotides not matched to a gene: 17. The CDR3 spells CASRPFGQGRIRTEAFF. CDR3 sequence (DNA): TGTGCCAGCAGACCTTTCGGACAGGGAAGGATCAGGACTGAAGCTTTCTTT.

This sequence joins TRBV5-6 and TRBJ2-1; no clear D gene. Per the germline V gene, CDR1 is SGHDT and CDR2 is YYEEEE. V gave up 4 bases and J gave up 6 bases, with 17 bases separating them. The CDR3 is 15 residues long. CDR3 sequence (DNA): TGTGCCAGCAGCCAACGGGTGTTACTAACCAATGAGCAGTTCTTC. Protein: CASSQRVLLTNEQFF.

This chain uses TRBV6-5 with TRBJ2-2; possible D gene TRBD2, 5 bases. The CDR3 runs 15 residues. Trimming removed 6 bases at V and 5 bases at J, with 16 bases between. From germline, CDR1 is MNHEY and CDR2 SVGAGI. The CDR3: CASRGRTTGTGELFF. The CDR3 coding sequence is TGTGCCAGCAGGGGTCGGACCACGGGGACCGGGGAGCTGTTTTTT.

The V gene is TRBV11-1, the J gene TRBJ1-1, with 9 bases identical to TRBD1. V shed 8 bases and J 4 bases; nucleotides not matched to a gene: 8. Germline CDR1 SGHAT, CDR2 FQDESV (reference sequence). CDR3 length: 14 amino acids. The CDR3 reads CASRGRDRVTEAFF. The CDR3 DNA follows: TGTGCCAGCCGCGGACGGGACAGGGTCACTGAAGCTTTCTTT.

J is TRBJ1-2 and V is TRBV10-2; tentative D call: TRBD1 (6 bases). The CDR3 is 10 residues long. Looked up from germline, CDR1 is WSHSY and CDR2 is SAAADI. The V and J ends lost 11 bases and 6 bases respectively, with 10 bases between them. The CDR3 loop reads CAVGGDGYTF. CDR3 DNA: TGCGCCGTAGGGGGTGATGGCTACACCTTC.

The rearrangement links TRBV18 to TRBJ1-6, with a tentative D call TRBD1 (6 bases). The CDR3 is 14 residues long. The germline CDR1 and CDR2 sequences are KGHSH and LQKENI. Trimming stripped 3 bases from V and 8 bases from J, with 11 bases between. CDR3 amino acids: CASSPRGIDSPLHF. CDR3 in DNA: TGTGCCAGCTCACCGAGGGGGATCGATTCACCCCTCCACTTT.

V usage is TRBV11-2 and J usage is TRBJ1-2; 9 positions match TRBD1. Germline trimming cut 6 bases from V and 2 bases from J; bases unmatched to any gene: 10. The CDR3 totals 16 residues. Germline V gene lookup returns CDR1 SGHAT and CDR2 FQNNGV. CDR3 sequence reads: CASSPTGGALNYGYTF. DNA for the CDR3: TGTGCCAGCAGTCCTACAGGGGGCGCTTTGAACTATGGCTACACCTTC.

The chain recombines TRBV20-1 with TRBJ2-7; D perhaps matches TRBD2 (5 bases). CDR1 is DFQATT, CDR2 SNEGSKA, per germline (reference sequence). The CDR3 extends over 14 amino acids. V lost 3 bases, J lost 2 bases, and 14 bases lay in between. The CDR3 loop is CSASLTRGTYEQYF. The CDR3 DNA reads TGCAGTGCTAGTCTCACTAGAGGGACCTACGAGCAGTACTTC.

The rearrangement links TRBV5-1 to TRBJ2-3, with TRBD2 matching 12 bases. The CDR3 is made up of 16 amino acids. Germline V gene data show CDR1 as SGHRS and CDR2 as YFSETQ. The V gene end was trimmed by 4 bases and the J gene end by 5 bases; junction bases not matched to a gene: 8. This CDR3 reads CASSMSSGGARDTQYF. The CDR3 DNA reads TGCGCCAGCAGCATGTCTAGCGGGGGGGCGCGAGATACGCAGTATTTT.

The chain combines TRBV25-1 with TRBJ2-7; 10 bases fit TRBD1. V shed 2 bases, J shed 3 bases, and the junction held 4 bases outside the gene matches. The CDR3 is 15 amino acids. Germline values: CDR1 MGHDK, CDR2 SYGVNS. CDR3 DNA sequence: TGTGCCAGCAGTGAACCTTGGGACAGGGGCTACGAGCAGTACTTC. This sequence encodes CASSEPWDRGYEQYF.

The V call is TRBV6-5, the J call TRBJ1-2, with D perhaps TRBD1 (6 bases). This CDR3 is 15 amino acids long. Germline V gene sequence: CDR1 MNHEY, CDR2 SVGAGI. The V end lost 4 bases, the J end lost 2 bases, and 14 bases lay between the germline ends. The CDR3 protein is CASSLLVTGNYGYTF. For the CDR3, the DNA is TGTGCCAGCAGTTTACTCGTGACAGGCAACTATGGCTACACCTTC.

This chain connects TRBV5-1 to TRBJ1-1, with 9 bases fitting TRBD1. The J segment lost 5 bases and the V segment lost 0 bases, leaving 5 bases of the junction unmatched. From germline, CDR1 is SGHRS and CDR2 YFSETQ. The CDR3 is 15 amino acids. The DNA for the CDR3 is TGCGCCAGCAGCTTGGAAAACAGGGGGCGTACTGAAGCTTTCTTT. Translated, it gives CASSLENRGRTEAFF.